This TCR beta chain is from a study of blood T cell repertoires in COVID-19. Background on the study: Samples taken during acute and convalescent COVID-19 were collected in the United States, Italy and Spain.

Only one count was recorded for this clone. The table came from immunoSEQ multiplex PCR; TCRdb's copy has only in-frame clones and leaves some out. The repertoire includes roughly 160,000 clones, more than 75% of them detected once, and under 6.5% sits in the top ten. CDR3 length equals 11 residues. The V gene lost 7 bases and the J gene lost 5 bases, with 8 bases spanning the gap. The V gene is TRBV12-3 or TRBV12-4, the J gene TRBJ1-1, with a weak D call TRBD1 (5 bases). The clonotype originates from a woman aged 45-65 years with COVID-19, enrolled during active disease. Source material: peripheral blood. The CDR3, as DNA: TGTGCCAGCACTAGGGGAACTGAAGCTTTCTTT. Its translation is CASTRGTEAFF.